This T cell receptor beta chain appears in the sequencing data of a study of identical twins. General study results and limits: In monozygotic twins, models underestimated the sharing of out-of-frame TCR alpha. Within cord blood, abundant beta clonotypes carried fewer insertions, but memory repertoires showed no such trend.

A remark on this clonotype: Its cognate antigen is unknown.

TCRdb reprocessed the 5' RACE reads via MiXCR and lists one record per CDR3 protein. Of 500,000 or so distinct CDR3 sequences in the sample, roughly an eighth were seen once. Trimming cost V 0 bases and J 4 bases, with 9 bases left between them. The CDR3 has 14 residues. Germline V gives CDR1 ENHRY, CDR2 SYGVKD. These same data were also listed under a study on yellow fever vaccine responses in identical twins.

This chain uses TRBV10-3 with TRBJ1-1, with D perhaps TRBD1 (5 bases). The clonotype was recovered from a woman younger than 35 in good health. The sample was CD4+ T cells sorted from blood. Here the CDR3 DNA reads TGTGCCATCAGTGAGTCGACGGGGACCACTGAAGCTTTCTTT. It translates to CAISESTGTTEAFF.